The next 28 T cell receptor beta chains were all read from a single sample in a study of blood T cells in healthy people across ages. Using a J-beta primer mix together with a sample-barcoded 5' primer, a second PCR was run for about 6 to 11 cycles. In TCRdb, the 5' RACE reads were re-called with MiXCR into one record per CDR3 protein. Among 600,000 or so distinct CDR3 sequences listed, around a fifth were seen once. Specimen: blood. The receptors here all came from a man aged 65 to 79 in good health.

This clonotype was counted only a few times. J is TRBJ2-1 and V is TRBV6-2 or TRBV6-3; TRBD2 agrees at 8 bases. This CDR3 region has 17 residues. With V trimmed by 0 bases and J by 0 bases, 4 bases remained unmatched. Germline V CDR1 and CDR2: MNHEY, SVGEGT. CDR3 DNA: TGTGCCAGCAGTTACTCCCAGCGGGAGATCTCCTACAATGAGCAGTTCTTC. Protein product: CASSYSQREISYNEQFF.

A few counts support this clonotype. V gene TRBV20-1 combines with J gene TRBJ2-7; 9 bases align to TRBD1. Germline CDR1 is DFQATT and CDR2 is SNEGSKA (reference sequence). This CDR3 has 15 amino acids. Trimming at V came to 0 bases and at J to 2 bases, leaving 5 bases not matched to a gene. The CDR3 protein is CSAREGTGPPYEQYF. The CDR3 DNA reads as TGCAGTGCTAGAGAAGGGACAGGGCCACCCTACGAGCAGTACTTC.

CDR3 in amino acids: CASSQRNGRVFGASYEQYF. Here the CDR3 DNA reads TGCGCCAGCAGCCAACGTAACGGGAGAGTTTTTGGTGCCTCCTACGAGCAGTACTTC. V gene TRBV4-1 combines with J gene TRBJ2-5, with D possibly TRBD2 on 6 matching bases. The J call may be incorrect, as the DNA end agrees better with TRBJ2-7. CDR3 length equals 19 residues. Germline values: CDR1 MGHRA, CDR2 YSYEKL.

This clonotype has only a few counts. With a much larger clone just one base away, this may be a read error. This chain uses TRBV13 with TRBJ2-5, with 7 positions matching TRBD2. The CDR3 extends over 17 amino acids. CDR1 PRHDT and CDR2 FYEKMQ come from the germline V gene (reference sequence). CDR3 nucleotides: TGTGCCAGCAGCCCCCCGGTGGATAGCGGGCGCCAAGAGACCCAGTGCTTC. It is translated as CASSPPVDSGRQETQCF.

The chain carries TRBV20-1 and TRBJ2-5; D not resolved. Trimming stripped 3 bases from V and 9 bases from J, with 14 bases between. This CDR3 has 12 residues. The germline V gene has CDR1 DFQATT and CDR2 SNEGSKA (reference sequence). The CDR3 bases are TGCAGTGCTAGGGGCCTCACTCCGGCCCAGTACTTC. This codes for CSARGLTPAQYF.

This clonotype was detected once. The chain's CDR3 is CASSFGERTDTQYF. In DNA form, the CDR3 reads TGCGCCAGCAGCTTTGGAGAACGCACAGATACGCAGTATTTT. The V and J genes are TRBV5-1 and TRBJ2-3, with unresolved D. The CDR3 spans 14 residues. The ends were cut back, 2 bases at V and 1 base at J, with 8 bases in the middle. The germline V gene has CDR1 SGHRS and CDR2 YFSETQ.

This chain uses TRBV7-9 with TRBJ2-1; 9 nucleotides align to TRBD1. The trim removed 1 base at V and 7 bases at J, leaving 5 bases unmatched. The CDR3 sequence is 15 residues long. Looked up from germline, CDR1 is SEHNR and CDR2 is FQNEAQ (reference sequence). The CDR3 reads CASSLGTGEFNEQFF. DNA for the CDR3: TGTGCCAGCAGCTTAGGGACAGGGGAGTTTAATGAGCAGTTCTTC.

This clonotype was observed a few times. V gene TRBV2 combines with J gene TRBJ2-5, with D tentatively TRBD1 (5 bases). The germline gives CDR1 SNHLY, CDR2 FYNNEI. Trimming left V 3 bases short and J 1 base short, with 12 bases between. The CDR3 consists of 15 residues. CDR3 DNA: TGTGCCAGCAGTGACGACGGGCAGGGCCAAGAGACCCAGTACTTC. Translated: CASSDDGQGQETQYF.

The chain is built from TRBV29-1 and TRBJ1-1; D uncertain. CDR3 length: 13 residues. Trimming shortened V by 5 bases and J by 7 bases, and 17 bases separated the two germline ends. Germline CDR1 is SQVTM and CDR2 is ANQGSEA. CDR3 sequence (DNA): TGCAGCGTTCACCATGGGGTTTCAGGTGAAGCTTTCTTT. Protein product: CSVHHGVSGEAFF.

This clonotype was detected only a few times. The chain employs TRBV14 and TRBJ2-2; 7 bases align to TRBD1. From germline, CDR1 is SGHDN and CDR2 FVKESK. The V and J ends lost 5 bases and 1 base, in that order; junction bases with no gene match: 4. CDR3 length equals 15 residues. The CDR3 loop is CASSIRDRNTGELFF. CDR3 in DNA: TGTGCCAGCAGCATCCGGGACAGGAACACCGGGGAGCTGTTTTTT.

At least ten counts were recorded for this clonotype. One end of the junction does not line up with germline, which may come from a read error. The V gene is TRBV5-1, the J gene TRBJ1-1, with D tentatively TRBD1 (5 bases). Germline values: CDR1 SGHRS, CDR2 YFSETQ. This CDR3 contains 14 residues. CDR3 protein: CASSVGQGGTEAFF. The CDR3 bases are TGTGCCAGCAGCGTAGGGCAGGGAGGCACTGAAGCTTTCTTT. The entire variable domain, with the rest obtained from reference TRBV5-1 and TRBJ1-1, is as follows: KAGVTQTPRYLIKTRGQQVTLSCSPISGHRSVSWYQQTPGQGLQFLFEYFSETQRNKGNFPGRFSGRQFSNSRSEMNVSTLELGDSALYLCASSVGQGGTEAFFGQGTRLTVV.

In its sample, this clonotype was seen a few times. The chain recombines TRBV9 with TRBJ2-5; weak D call: TRBD2 (5 bases). Gene TRBJ2-1 matches the end of the DNA better, so the J call may be wrong. This CDR3 spans 12 amino acids. Germline values: CDR1 SGDLS, CDR2 YYNGEE. CDR3 residues: CASSVAGNEQFF. In DNA form, the CDR3 reads TGTGCCAGCAGCGTAGCGGGGAATGAGCAGTTCTTC.

To note about this clonotype: It may be a read error: a sequence one base away is much more abundant. This chain uses TRBV7-2 with TRBJ2-7; 7 nucleotides align to TRBD1. This CDR3 comprises 14 residues. Germline V gene lookup returns CDR1 SGHTA and CDR2 FQGNSA. CDR3 sequence (DNA): TGTGCCAGCAGCCTACGGGACAGCGCCTACGGGCAGTACTTC. It yields the protein CASSLRDSAYGQYF.

This clonotype was picked up a small number of times. A read error may produce the germline difference seen at one junction end. This chain connects TRBV2 to TRBJ2-2; D might be TRBD2 (6 bases). Germline-derived CDR1 and CDR2 are SNHLY and FYNNEI. CDR3 length: 14 amino acids. The CDR3 sequence: CASLKSGINRELVF. In nucleotides, the CDR3 is TGTGCCAGCCTAAAGTCAGGGATTAACCGGGAGCTGGTTTTT.

This chain connects TRBV4-1 to TRBJ2-3; TRBD2 matches at 9 bases. CDR1 and CDR2 (germline): MGHRA, YSYEKL. The junction had 16 bases not matched to a gene; V was cut back by 1 base and J by 2 bases. The CDR3 covers 20 residues. The CDR3 DNA is TGCGCCAGCAGCCAAGTCAGGGTTCCGCCGGGACTAGCAACCACAGATACGCAGTATTTT. It is translated as CASSQVRVPPGLATTDTQYF.

This clonotype was counted a few times. V usage is TRBV7-2 and J usage is TRBJ2-5; D not resolved. Trimming removed 5 bases at V and 5 bases at J, with 15 bases between. The CDR3 runs 14 residues. CDR1 and CDR2 from the germline V gene are SGHTA and FQGNSA. For the CDR3, the DNA is TGTGCCAGCAGCCCCAAGGTTGGGTTGGAGACCCAGTACTTC. Residues: CASSPKVGLETQYF.

A few counts support this clonotype. The chain has TRBV5-1 and TRBJ1-1; D is possibly TRBD1 (6 bases). CDR1 is SGHRS, CDR2 YFSETQ, per germline. The CDR3 loop spans 13 amino acids. V lost 0 bases to trimming and J lost 6 bases, with 9 bases between them. CDR3 nucleotide sequence: TGCGCCAGCAGCTTGGCAGGGGCCGCTGAAGCTTTCTTT. Residues: CASSLAGAAEAFF.

The table lists this clonotype with a count of one. An end of the junction does not agree with germline; a read error may underlie this. This rearrangement joins TRBV23-1 to TRBJ2-5; D not certain. TRBV23-1 is an ORF; its function is uncertain. The CDR3 is 8 amino acids. The CDR3, as DNA: TGCGCCCCCGATGGCGGCGACTTC. It translates to CAPDGGDF.

This clonotype showed up just a few times. The J gene is TRBJ2-1, the V gene TRBV3-1; D is uncertain. In germline, CDR1 is LGHDT, CDR2 YNNKEL (reference sequence). This CDR3 spans 14 amino acids. V was cut by 1 base and J by 7 bases, with 11 bases left in between. The CDR3 here is CASSQGLSKNEQFF. The CDR3 DNA sequence: TGTGCCAGCAGCCAAGGATTGAGCAAGAATGAGCAGTTCTTC.

This clonotype has more than one count but fewer than ten. This chain joins TRBV12-3 or TRBV12-4 and TRBJ1-4, with D possibly being TRBD1 (5 bases). V was trimmed by 3 bases and J by 9 bases, leaving 14 bases between them. The CDR3 is made up of 14 amino acids. The chain's CDR3 is CASSLGVLEQKLFF. Written as DNA, the CDR3 is TGTGCCAGCAGTTTGGGGGTTCTGGAGCAAAAACTGTTTTTT.

This clonotype has more than one count but fewer than ten. This chain uses TRBV6-2 or TRBV6-3 with TRBJ2-1, with TRBD2 matching over 7 bases. Trimming at V came to 6 bases and at J to 3 bases, leaving 2 bases not matched to a gene. CDR1 and CDR2 from the germline V gene are MNHEY and SVGEGT. This CDR3 is built from 13 residues. In DNA, the CDR3 is TGTGCCAGCAGAGCGGGAAACTACAATGAGCAGTTCTTC. Translating it yields CASRAGNYNEQFF.

This clonotype was seen a few times. An end of the junction differs from the germline gene, which may be a read error. The chain's CDR3 is CTSSASNTIYF. The CDR3, as DNA: TGTACCAGCAGCGCTTCAAACACCATATATTTT. The chain is built from TRBV9 and TRBJ1-3; the D is unclear. Germline V CDR1 and CDR2: SGDLS, YYNGEE. CDR3 size: 11 residues.

Ten or more counts support this clonotype. The chain uses TRBV28 and TRBJ1-1, with a weak D call TRBD1 (5 bases). Trimming removed 5 bases from V and 1 base from J, with 11 bases in between. CDR3 length: 14 amino acids. Germline lookup yields CDR1 MDHEN and CDR2 SYDVKM. The CDR3 region is CASSPRGGNTEAFF. The DNA of the CDR3 is TGTGCCAGCAGTCCTAGGGGTGGGAACACTGAAGCTTTCTTT.

The chain employs TRBV19 and TRBJ1-3; a weak D match, TRBD1 (6 bases). V lost 6 bases to trimming and J lost 0 bases, with 12 bases between them. This CDR3 contains 15 residues. Germline V lookup: CDR1 LNHDA, CDR2 SQIVND (reference sequence). CDR3 DNA: TGTGCCAGTAGCCCTGGGGGGCACTCTGGAAACACCATATATTTT. Residues: CASSPGGHSGNTIYF.

The V gene is TRBV7-2, the J gene TRBJ1-5; D is ambiguous. Trimming removed 4 bases from V and 9 bases from J, with 13 bases in between. The germline gives CDR1 SGHTA, CDR2 FQGNSA. The CDR3 consists of 13 residues. The CDR3 protein is CASSSQSDGPQHF. CDR3 nucleotides: TGTGCCAGCAGCTCCCAGTCCGACGGGCCCCAGCATTTT.

V and J are TRBV5-6 and TRBJ2-7; no clear D gene. With 5 bases removed from V and 1 base from J, the gap between germline ends came to 13 bases. This CDR3 region has 14 residues. The V gene's germline CDR1 is SGHDT and CDR2 YYEEEE. Here the CDR3 DNA reads TGTGCCAGCAGGTACCCAACTGAGTCCTACGAGCAGTACTTC. This codes for CASRYPTESYEQYF.

The rearrangement joins TRBV5-4 to TRBJ2-5; D is ambiguous. This CDR3 is built from 12 residues. Germline V CDR1 and CDR2: SGHNT, YYREEE (reference sequence). Trimming stripped 5 bases from V and 5 bases from J, with 10 bases between. The CDR3 nucleotides read TGTGCCAGCAGAACGTTGGGCGAGACCCAGTACTTC. Amino acid sequence: CASRTLGETQYF.

The J gene is TRBJ2-3, the V gene TRBV5-1; 10 bases match TRBD2. The CDR3 loop spans 19 amino acids. The germline gives CDR1 SGHRS, CDR2 YFSETQ. V was pared by 6 bases and J by 4 bases, with 20 bases of the junction left unmatched. The CDR3: CASTRVSRLAGGPPDTQYF. CDR3 bases: TGCGCCAGCACCCGGGTTTCCAGACTAGCGGGCGGACCCCCAGATACGCAGTATTTT. The full variable domain, its missing parts supplied by reference TRBV5-1 and TRBJ2-3, is KAGVTQTPRYLIKTRGQQVTLSCSPISGHRSVSWYQQTPGQGLQFLFEYFSETQRNKGNFPGRFSGRQFSNSRSEMNVSTLELGDSALYLCASTRVSRLAGGPPDTQYFGPGTRLTVL.